The 15 T cell receptor beta chains reported below all come from one sample, sequenced in a study of CD8 T cells in ankylosing spondylitis. Findings and limits, study-wide: A TCR beta motif of under ten highly homologous variants seemed to mark ankylosing spondylitis blood.

TCRdb ran MiXCR on the 5' RACE reads and lists one entry per CDR3 protein. The sample records 500,000 to 650,000 distinct CDR3 sequences, approximately 5.3% being singletons. Their antigen targets remain unknown. Sequencing was performed on blood, either unsorted or a sorted T cell fraction (not recorded which). Receptors originate from a male donor with ankylosing spondylitis.

This clonotype came up a few times. V is TRBV18 and J is TRBJ2-7; D tentatively fits TRBD1 or TRBD2 (7 bases each). Trimming shortened V by 1 base and J by 5 bases, and 15 bases separated the two germline ends. The germline CDR1 and CDR2 sequences are KGHSH and LQKENI. This CDR3 spans 15 amino acids. Written as DNA, the CDR3 is TGTGCCAGCTCACCACAGCGGGACAGTCCCCACGAGCAGTACTTC. The encoded protein is CASSPQRDSPHEQYF.

This clonotype was observed at least ten times. The chain couples TRBV29-1 to TRBJ1-5; 10 bases fit TRBD1. J was trimmed by 7 bases and V by 4 bases; bases with no gene match: 1. Germline V gene sequence: CDR1 SQVTM, CDR2 ANQGSEA. CDR3 size: 12 residues. CDR3 nucleotides: TGCAGCGTTGGACAGGGGGCCCAGCCCCAGCATTTT. Its protein is CSVGQGAQPQHF.

Many counts were recorded for this clonotype. V gene TRBV5-1 combines with J gene TRBJ2-7, with TRBD1 matching 9 bases. This CDR3 contains 15 residues. Germline-derived CDR1 and CDR2 are SGHRS and YFSETQ. V trimming: 4 bases; J trimming: 2 bases; junction bases outside the gene matches: 7. The CDR3 is CASSAQQGAAYEQYF. CDR3 bases: TGCGCCAGCAGCGCCCAACAGGGGGCTGCCTACGAGCAGTACTTC.

The CDR3 coding sequence is TGTGCCACCAGCAGAGGGCCGTTGACAGGGGATTCACCCCTCCACTTT. Encoded protein: CATSRGPLTGDSPLHF. The rearrangement uses TRBV15 and TRBJ1-6, with 8 bases matching TRBD1. V was pared by 1 base and J by 8 bases, with 7 bases of the junction left unmatched. Germline CDR1 reads LNHNV; CDR2 reads YYDKDF (reference sequence). CDR3 length: 16 residues.

In this sample, this clonotype turned up many times. The chain has TRBV7-9 and TRBJ2-4; D not certain. The CDR3 runs to 17 residues. Germline V gene sequence: CDR1 SEHNR, CDR2 FQNEAQ (reference sequence). Trimming pared 2 bases from V and 0 bases from J, leaving 14 bases between. The CDR3 sequence is CASSLRTTSEAKNIQYF. CDR3 coding DNA: TGTGCCAGCAGCTTAAGAACTACGTCCGAAGCCAAAAACATTCAGTACTTC.

This clonotype was observed at least ten times. The chain joins TRBV7-2 to TRBJ2-7; the D call may be TRBD1 or TRBD2 (6 bases each). V lost 5 bases to trimming and J lost 3 bases, with 17 bases between them. Germline loops: CDR1 SGHTA, CDR2 FQGNSA. This CDR3 comprises 15 residues. The CDR3 protein is CASSLLQGLNYEQYF. CDR3 DNA sequence: TGTGCCAGCAGCCTACTACAGGGACTGAACTACGAGCAGTACTTC. The full variable domain, in which reference TRBV7-2 and TRBJ2-7 provide the parts outside the CDR3, is GAGVSQSPSNKVTEKGKDVELRCDPISGHTALYWYRQSLGQGLEFLIYFQGNSAPDKSGLPSDRFSAERTGGSVSTLTIQRTQQEDSAVYLCASSLLQGLNYEQYFGPGTRLTVT.

This clonotype was recorded many times. CDR3 amino acids: CSADNPGPDEQYF. CDR3 sequence (DNA): TGCAGTGCTGATAACCCCGGGCCGGACGAGCAGTACTTC. This chain uses TRBV20-1 with TRBJ2-7; no firm D call. Germline assignment: CDR1 DFQATT and CDR2 SNEGSKA (reference sequence). The length of the CDR3 is 13 residues. V was pared by 5 bases and J by 5 bases, with 16 bases between.

This clonotype has at least ten counts. The chain is built from TRBV27 and TRBJ2-7; 11 positions agree with TRBD2. Germline-derived CDR1 and CDR2 are MNHEY and SMNVEV (reference sequence). The CDR3 sequence is 15 residues long. Trimming cost V 4 bases and J 2 bases; bases outside gene matches: 4. CDR3 sequence reads: CASSWGTSGTYEQYF. Here the CDR3 DNA reads TGTGCCAGCAGTTGGGGGACTAGCGGTACCTACGAGCAGTACTTC.

This clonotype was picked up many times. The V and J genes are TRBV29-1 and TRBJ2-5; 7 bases fit TRBD2. The CDR3 spans 18 residues. CDR1 and CDR2 from the germline V gene are SQVTM and ANQGSEA. J was trimmed by 4 bases and V by 0 bases; bases with no gene match: 17. CDR3 sequence: CSVEDPVGGPDEGETQYF. DNA of the CDR3: TGCAGCGTTGAAGATCCGGTGGGAGGGCCGGATGAGGGAGAGACCCAGTACTTC.

This clonotype occurred a few times. The chain recombines TRBV6-4 with TRBJ2-1; D uncertain. Trimming pared 2 bases from V and 0 bases from J, leaving 8 bases between. The CDR3 covers 15 residues. The germline gives CDR1 MRHNA, CDR2 SNTAGT. The CDR3 sequence: CASSDGQPSYNEQFF. As DNA, the CDR3 is TGTGCCAGCAGTGACGGGCAGCCCTCCTACAATGAGCAGTTCTTC.

The rearrangement uses TRBV4-3 and TRBJ2-7; D gene uncertain. This CDR3 spans 13 amino acids. The germline V gene has CDR1 LGHNA and CDR2 YSLEER. Trimming removed 1 base from V and 4 bases from J, with 8 bases in between. As DNA, the CDR3 is TGCGCCAGCAGCCAAGGACTCCGATACGAGCAGTACTTC. Translation: CASSQGLRYEQYF.

In DNA form, the CDR3 reads TGTGCCAGCAGCTCCCCGGGCCGAGGCCGGGAGCAGTACTTC. Protein: CASSSPGRGREQYF. The chain couples TRBV7-2 to TRBJ2-7; no reliable D call. This CDR3 is 14 amino acids long. CDR1 is SGHTA and CDR2 is FQGNSA in the germline V gene. V dropped 4 bases and J dropped 7 bases, with 17 bases sitting between them.

There are many counts of this clonotype. V usage is TRBV11-2 and J usage is TRBJ2-7, with a tentative D call TRBD1 (5 bases). V dropped 3 bases and J dropped 2 bases, with 20 bases sitting between them. The V gene's germline CDR1 is SGHAT and CDR2 FQNNGV. The CDR3 covers 17 residues. The CDR3 spells CASSLGLTWGTTYEQYF. In DNA form, the CDR3 reads TGTGCCAGCAGCTTGGGGCTCACGTGGGGAACGACCTACGAGCAGTACTTC.

This rearrangement joins TRBV20-1 to TRBJ2-1, with TRBD1 identical over 7 bases. This CDR3 spans 13 amino acids. V trimming: 1 base; J trimming: 8 bases; junction bases outside the gene matches: 5. From germline, CDR1 is DFQATT and CDR2 SNEGSKA (reference sequence). CDR3: CSARGQGVYEQFF. The CDR3 DNA reads TGCAGTGCTAGAGGACAGGGTGTTTATGAGCAGTTCTTC.

This clonotype has a count of ten or more. CDR3: CASSVVPSRYGYTF. As DNA, the CDR3 is TGTGCCAGCAGCGTAGTACCCAGTCGCTATGGCTACACCTTC. The gene calls are TRBV9 and TRBJ1-2; no reliable D call. This CDR3 is built from 14 residues. Per germline, CDR1 SGDLS and CDR2 YYNGEE. V lost 0 bases and J 4 bases, leaving 10 bases between the germline ends.